A selection of T cell receptor beta chains follows, all from one sample in a study of T-cell memory formation after mild COVID-19. Using its own MiXCR run on the 5' RACE reads, TCRdb lists one record per CDR3 protein. The table shows 95,000 to 120,000 distinct CDR3 sequences, with 15% to 20% occurring only once. The sequencing sample was made of PBMCs or a T cell subset sorted from them (not recorded which). All receptors derive from a man younger than 30 who had mild COVID-19 (a few samples of this study predate the infection). Cell type and time point are not known. Both conserved end residues are part of each CDR3. Fields, in order: J gene, D gene, clone size, V gene, CDR3 DNA, CDR3 protein. The D gene is left open where the match is weak. Clone size is given for some rows only: seen once, a few or many times, or a class if the clone is expanded.

J: TRBJ2-3
D: -
size: few
V: TRBV3-1
DNA: TGTGCCAGCAGCCAAGCCCCCTTAGATACGCAGTATTTT
CDR3: CASSQAPLDTQYF

J: TRBJ1-2
D: -
size: few
V: TRBV5-5
DNA: TGTGCCAGCAGCTTTGCCCAGACAAACTATGGCTACACCTTC
CDR3: CASSFAQTNYGYTF

J: TRBJ1-5
D: -
size: few
V: TRBV2
DNA: TGTGCCAGCGGTCCGGGGAGCAATCAGCCCCAGCATTTT
CDR3: CASGPGSNQPQHF

J: TRBJ2-5
D: TRBD2
size: -
V: TRBV6-2/TRBV6-3
DNA: TGTGCCAGCAGCCCGGGACTAGCGGGGGGGCCGTTGGAGACCCAGTACTTC
CDR3: CASSPGLAGGPLETQYF

J: TRBJ1-2
D: -
size: -
V: TRBV7-2
DNA: TGTGCCAGCAGCTTAGCGCGTCGCGGTTATGGCTACACCTTC
CDR3: CASSLARRGYGYTF

J: TRBJ1-6
D: -
size: -
V: TRBV7-9
DNA: TGTGCCAGCAGCTTATCGGGCGTCGGGAATTCACCCCTCCACTTT
CDR3: CASSLSGVGNSPLHF

J: TRBJ1-1
D: -
size: -
V: TRBV5-1
DNA: TGCGCCAGCAGCTTTGGGTTAAACACTGAAGCTTTCTTT
CDR3: CASSFGLNTEAFF

J: TRBJ2-5
D: -
size: -
V: TRBV5-6
DNA: TGTGCCAGCAGCTCGTGGGAAAGTGGGGAGACCCAGTACTTC
CDR3: CASSSWESGETQYF

J: TRBJ2-3
D: -
size: many
V: TRBV7-9
DNA: TGTGCCAGCGGTCCGAGAGGTTTTGGGACAGATACGCAGTATTTT
CDR3: CASGPRGFGTDTQYF

J: TRBJ2-7
D: TRBD1
size: few
V: TRBV29-1
DNA: TGCAGCGTTCGGGGACAGTTCTACGAGCAGTACTTC
CDR3: CSVRGQFYEQYF

J: TRBJ1-3
D: -
size: -
V: TRBV27
DNA: TGTGCCAGCAGTCTCCACAGCTCTGGAAACACCATATATTTT
CDR3: CASSLHSSGNTIYF

J: TRBJ2-5
D: TRBD2
size: -
V: TRBV7-9
DNA: TGTGCCAGCCGGGGGGGGGCTCGGGAGACCCAGTACTTC
CDR3: CASRGGARETQYF

J: TRBJ1-2
D: TRBD1
size: few
V: TRBV20-1
DNA: TGCAGTGCTCGGTACGGACAGGCCTATGGCTACACCTTC
CDR3: CSARYGQAYGYTF

J: TRBJ2-6
D: -
size: few
V: TRBV12-3/TRBV12-4
DNA: TGTGCCAGCAGTGTAACCCCTGGGGCCAACGTCCTGACTTTC
CDR3: CASSVTPGANVLTF

J: TRBJ1-6
D: -
size: many
V: TRBV7-2
DNA: TGTGCCAGCAGGCCCGACAGAAGCAATTCACCCCTCCACTTT
CDR3: CASRPDRSNSPLHF

J: TRBJ2-3
D: TRBD1
size: -
V: TRBV9
DNA: TGTGCCAGCAGCGTAGAGACAGGGGACACAGATACGCAGTATTTT
CDR3: CASSVETGDTDTQYF

J: TRBJ1-1
D: TRBD1
size: few
V: TRBV6-5
DNA: TGTGCCAGCAGTCCCCCGGGACAGGCGATCAGGGGAGCTTTCTTT
CDR3: CASSPPGQAIRGAFF

J: TRBJ2-7
D: -
size: many
V: TRBV4-3
DNA: TGCGCCAGCAGCCAAGAGCCAGGGGCCTACGAGCAGTACTTC
CDR3: CASSQEPGAYEQYF

J: TRBJ1-5
D: TRBD1
size: once
V: TRBV5-1
DNA: TGCGCCAGCAGCTTCACAGGGGGAGGCAATCAGCCCCAGCATTTT
CDR3: CASSFTGGGNQPQHF

J: TRBJ2-5
D: -
size: -
V: TRBV7-2
DNA: TGTGCCAGCAGCTTAGGTTCTGCCTCGGGAGAGACCCAGTACTTC
CDR3: CASSLGSASGETQYF

J: TRBJ2-5
D: -
size: -
V: TRBV6-5
DNA: TGTGCCAGCAGTTACTCCTACGGGCGTTCCCAAGAGACCCAGTACTTC
CDR3: CASSYSYGRSQETQYF

J: TRBJ1-1
D: -
size: -
V: TRBV7-2
DNA: TGTGCCAGCAGCATCCGGACATCAGGGAACACTGAAGCTTTCTTT
CDR3: CASSIRTSGNTEAFF

J: TRBJ2-2
D: -
size: few
V: TRBV6-2/TRBV6-3
DNA: TGTGCCAGCACCTACCGGGGAGGCGGTATAACAAGGGCCGGGGAGCTGTTTTTT
CDR3: CASTYRGGGITRAGELFF

J: TRBJ1-3
D: -
size: -
V: TRBV7-9
DNA: TGTGCCAGCAGCAGACGACGGGGAAGCTCTGGAAACACCATATATTTT
CDR3: CASSRRRGSSGNTIYF

J: TRBJ1-6
D: -
size: -
V: TRBV7-2
DNA: TGTGCCAGCAGTCTAGAGGCAGGGGTGGATTCACCCCTCCACTTT
CDR3: CASSLEAGVDSPLHF

J: TRBJ2-5
D: -
size: -
V: TRBV6-2/TRBV6-3
DNA: TGTGCCAGCTGGGACCCCCCACAAGAGACCCAGTACTTC
CDR3: CASWDPPQETQYF

J: TRBJ2-7
D: -
size: many
V: TRBV3-1
DNA: TGTGCCAGCAGCCAGGGACCGGGGTTCCTGCGCTACGAGCAGTACTTC
CDR3: CASSQGPGFLRYEQYF

J: TRBJ2-5
D: TRBD2
size: few
V: TRBV20-1
DNA: TGCAGTGCGGACGGACTAGCGGGGGTTGAGACCCAGTACTTC
CDR3: CSADGLAGVETQYF

J: TRBJ1-1
D: -
size: -
V: TRBV2
DNA: TGTGCCAGCAGCATTCAAGCGGGCACTGAAGCTTTCTTT
CDR3: CASSIQAGTEAFF

J: TRBJ2-1
D: TRBD2
size: -
V: TRBV7-6
DNA: TGTGCCAGCAGCTTAGACGCGGGAGTGGGTTATGAGCAGTTCTTC
CDR3: CASSLDAGVGYEQFF

J: TRBJ1-5
D: -
size: -
V: TRBV24-1
DNA: TGTGCCACCAGTGATTTTAGGGGTCAGCCCCAGCATTTT
CDR3: CATSDFRGQPQHF

J: TRBJ2-3
D: -
size: -
V: TRBV24-1
DNA: TGTGCCACCAGTGACCCCCGGGGGGCCGCAGATACGCAGTATTTT
CDR3: CATSDPRGAADTQYF

J: TRBJ1-2
D: -
size: -
V: TRBV6-2/TRBV6-3
DNA: TGTGCCAGCAGGGGTGAAGGAGGCTATGGCTACACCTTC
CDR3: CASRGEGGYGYTF

J: TRBJ2-3
D: TRBD1
size: few
V: TRBV7-2
DNA: TGTGCCAGCAGCCCAAGCAGGGGGGATACGCAGTATTTT
CDR3: CASSPSRGDTQYF

J: TRBJ1-6
D: -
size: -
V: TRBV12-3/TRBV12-4
DNA: TGTGCCAGCAGTTTAGCGGATAGGGTTTCACCCCTCCACTTT
CDR3: CASSLADRVSPLHF

J: TRBJ2-2
D: -
size: few
V: TRBV15
DNA: TGTGCCACCAGCAGTCAGAACACCGGGGAGCTGTTTTTT
CDR3: CATSSQNTGELFF

J: TRBJ2-4
D: TRBD2
size: few
V: TRBV4-3
DNA: TGCGCCAGCAGCCAGACTAGCCGACAGAACATTCAGTACTTC
CDR3: CASSQTSRQNIQYF

J: TRBJ2-7
D: -
size: few
V: TRBV4-3
DNA: TGCGCCAGCAGCCAGCCGGGAGCCTACGAGCAGTACTTC
CDR3: CASSQPGAYEQYF

J: TRBJ2-5
D: -
size: few
V: TRBV6-6
DNA: TGTGCCAGCAGGCTCAGGGTGGGAGAGACCCAGTACTTC
CDR3: CASRLRVGETQYF

J: TRBJ1-1
D: TRBD1
size: -
V: TRBV20-1
DNA: TGCAGTGCTCGGCGACAGGGTTGGAACACTGAAGCTTTCTTT
CDR3: CSARRQGWNTEAFF

J: TRBJ2-3
D: TRBD1
size: -
V: TRBV6-2/TRBV6-3
DNA: TGTGCCAGCAGGGACAGGGGGGCAGATACGCAGTATTTT
CDR3: CASRDRGADTQYF

J: TRBJ2-3
D: TRBD2
size: few
V: TRBV28
DNA: TGTGCCAGCAGTTTAGCTAGCGGGCAGAGCACAGATACGCAGTATTTT
CDR3: CASSLASGQSTDTQYF